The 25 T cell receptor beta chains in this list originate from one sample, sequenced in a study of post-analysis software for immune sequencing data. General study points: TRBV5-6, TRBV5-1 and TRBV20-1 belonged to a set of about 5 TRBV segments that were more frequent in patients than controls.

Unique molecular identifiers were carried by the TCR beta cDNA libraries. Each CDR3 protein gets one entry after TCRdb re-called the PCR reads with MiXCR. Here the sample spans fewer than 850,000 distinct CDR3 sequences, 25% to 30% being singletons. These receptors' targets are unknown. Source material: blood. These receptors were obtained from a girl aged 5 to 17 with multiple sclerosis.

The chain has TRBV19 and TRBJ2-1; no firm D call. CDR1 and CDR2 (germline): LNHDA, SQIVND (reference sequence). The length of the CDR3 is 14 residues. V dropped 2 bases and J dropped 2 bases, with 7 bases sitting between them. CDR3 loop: CASSISATYNEQFF. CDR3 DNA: TGTGCCAGTAGTATAAGCGCTACCTACAATGAGCAGTTCTTC.

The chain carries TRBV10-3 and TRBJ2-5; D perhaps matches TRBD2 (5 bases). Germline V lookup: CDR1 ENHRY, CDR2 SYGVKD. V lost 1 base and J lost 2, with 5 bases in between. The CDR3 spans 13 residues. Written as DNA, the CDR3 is TGTGCCATCAGTGAGTGGAGGCAAGAGACCCAGTACTTC. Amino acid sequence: CAISEWRQETQYF.

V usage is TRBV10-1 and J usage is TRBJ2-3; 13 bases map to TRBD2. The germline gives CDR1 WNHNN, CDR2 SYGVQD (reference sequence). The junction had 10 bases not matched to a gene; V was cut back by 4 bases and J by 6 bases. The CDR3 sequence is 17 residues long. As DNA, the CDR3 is TGCGCCAGCAGTGGGGGACTAGCGGGAAACCCACCGGATACGCAGTATTTT. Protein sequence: CASSGGLAGNPPDTQYF.

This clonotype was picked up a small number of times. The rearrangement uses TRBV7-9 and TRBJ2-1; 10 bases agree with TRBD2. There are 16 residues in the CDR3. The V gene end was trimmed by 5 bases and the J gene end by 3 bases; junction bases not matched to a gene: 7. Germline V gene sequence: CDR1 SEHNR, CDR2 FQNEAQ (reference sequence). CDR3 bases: TGTGCCAGCAGCACCCTAGCGGGAGTTGACTACAATGAGCAGTTCTTC. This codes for CASSTLAGVDYNEQFF. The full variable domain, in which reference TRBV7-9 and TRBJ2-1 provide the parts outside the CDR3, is DTGVSQNPRHKITKRGQNVTFRCDPISEHNRLYWYRQTLGQGPEFLTYFQNEAQLEKSRLLSDRFSAERPKGSFSTLEIQRTEQGDSAMYLCASSTLAGVDYNEQFFGPGTRLTVL.

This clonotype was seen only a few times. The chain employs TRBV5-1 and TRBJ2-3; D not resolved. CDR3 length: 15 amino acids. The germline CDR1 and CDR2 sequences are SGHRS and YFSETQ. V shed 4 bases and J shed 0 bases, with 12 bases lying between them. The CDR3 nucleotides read TGCGCCAGCAGCGGAGACGGAGCTAGCACAGATACGCAGTATTTT. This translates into CASSGDGASTDTQYF.

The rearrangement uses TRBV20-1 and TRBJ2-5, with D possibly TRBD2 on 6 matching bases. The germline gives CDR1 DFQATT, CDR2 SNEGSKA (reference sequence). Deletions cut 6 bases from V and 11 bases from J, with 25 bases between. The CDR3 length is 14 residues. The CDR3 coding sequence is TGCAGTGCCTTACCCAACGCGGGGACCCAAGAGCAGTACTTC. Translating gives CSALPNAGTQEQYF.

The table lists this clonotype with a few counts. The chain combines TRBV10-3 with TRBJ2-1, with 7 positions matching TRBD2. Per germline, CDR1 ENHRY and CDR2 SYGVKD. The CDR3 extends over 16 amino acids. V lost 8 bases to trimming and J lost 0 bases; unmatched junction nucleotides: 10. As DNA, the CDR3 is TGTGCCATCGATTTTGGCGGGAGTCGCTCCTACAATGAGCAGTTCTTC. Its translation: CAIDFGGSRSYNEQFF.

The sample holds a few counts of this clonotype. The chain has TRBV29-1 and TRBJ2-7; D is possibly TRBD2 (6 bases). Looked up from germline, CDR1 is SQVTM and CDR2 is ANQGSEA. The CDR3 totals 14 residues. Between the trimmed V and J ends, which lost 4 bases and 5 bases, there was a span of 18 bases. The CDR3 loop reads CSVGETSRTHEQYF. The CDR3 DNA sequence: TGCAGCGTTGGGGAGACTAGTCGAACTCACGAGCAGTACTTC.

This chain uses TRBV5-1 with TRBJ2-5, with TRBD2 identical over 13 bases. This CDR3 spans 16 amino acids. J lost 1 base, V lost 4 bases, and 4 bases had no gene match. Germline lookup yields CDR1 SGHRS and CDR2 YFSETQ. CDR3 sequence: CASSVRTSGGQETQYF. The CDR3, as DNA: TGCGCCAGCAGCGTCCGGACTAGCGGGGGCCAAGAGACCCAGTACTTC.

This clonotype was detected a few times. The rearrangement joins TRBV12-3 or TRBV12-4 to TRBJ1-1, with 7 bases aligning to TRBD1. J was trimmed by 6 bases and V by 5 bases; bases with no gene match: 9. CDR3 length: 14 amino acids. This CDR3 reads CASSVQGREAEAFF. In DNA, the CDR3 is TGTGCCAGCAGTGTACAGGGGAGGGAGGCTGAAGCTTTCTTT.

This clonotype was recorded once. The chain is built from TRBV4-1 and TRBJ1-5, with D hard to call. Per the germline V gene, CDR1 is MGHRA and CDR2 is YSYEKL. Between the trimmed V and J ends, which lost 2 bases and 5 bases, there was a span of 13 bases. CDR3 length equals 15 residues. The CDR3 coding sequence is TGCGCCAGCAGCCAAAGTACCCTTCGGGATCAGCCCCAGCATTTT. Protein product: CASSQSTLRDQPQHF.

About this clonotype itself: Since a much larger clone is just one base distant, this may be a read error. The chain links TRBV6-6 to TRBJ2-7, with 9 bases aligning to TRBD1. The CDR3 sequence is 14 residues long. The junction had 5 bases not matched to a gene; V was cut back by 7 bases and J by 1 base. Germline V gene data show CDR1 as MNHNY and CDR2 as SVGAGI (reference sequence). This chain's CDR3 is CASNSGTGSYEQYF. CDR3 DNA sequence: TGTGCCAGCAACTCCGGGACAGGGTCCTACGAGCAGTACTTC.

CDR3 protein: CASSLFGRTQYF. In nucleotides, the CDR3 is TGTGCCAGCAGTTTGTTCGGGCGGACGCAGTATTTT. This chain links TRBV28 with TRBJ2-3; D not resolved. The V end was cut by 3 bases, the J end by 9 bases, with 10 bases between. The CDR3 contains 12 residues. Per the germline V gene, CDR1 is MDHEN and CDR2 is SYDVKM.

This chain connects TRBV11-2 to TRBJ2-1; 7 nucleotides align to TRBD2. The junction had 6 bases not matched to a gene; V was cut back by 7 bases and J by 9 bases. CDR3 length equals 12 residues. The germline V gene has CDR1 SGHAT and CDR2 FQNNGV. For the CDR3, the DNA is TGTGCCAGCACCCTGGGAGGGAGTGAGCAGTTCTTC. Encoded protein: CASTLGGSEQFF.

In DNA form, the CDR3 reads TGTGCCACTGGACAGGGGGGGTCTGGGGCCAACGTCCTGACTTTC. Its protein product is CATGQGGSGANVLTF. V is TRBV10-3 and J is TRBJ2-6; 10 nucleotides align to TRBD1. V lost 10 bases and J lost 1; bases outside the gene matches: 4. Germline V CDR1 and CDR2: ENHRY, SYGVKD. This CDR3 has 15 residues.

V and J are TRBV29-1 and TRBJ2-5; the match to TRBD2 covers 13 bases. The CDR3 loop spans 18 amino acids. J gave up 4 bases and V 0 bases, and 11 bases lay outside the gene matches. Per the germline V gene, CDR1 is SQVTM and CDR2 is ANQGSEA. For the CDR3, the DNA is TGCAGCGTTGAAGATACGGCGACTAGCGGGGGGTCACTAGAGACCCAGTACTTC. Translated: CSVEDTATSGGSLETQYF.

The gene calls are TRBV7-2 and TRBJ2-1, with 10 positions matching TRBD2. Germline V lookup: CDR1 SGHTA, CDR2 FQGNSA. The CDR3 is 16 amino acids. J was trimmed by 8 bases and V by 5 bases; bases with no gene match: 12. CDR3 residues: CASSVASGGRNYEQFF. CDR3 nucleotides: TGTGCCAGCAGCGTGGCTAGCGGGGGCCGGAACTATGAGCAGTTCTTC.

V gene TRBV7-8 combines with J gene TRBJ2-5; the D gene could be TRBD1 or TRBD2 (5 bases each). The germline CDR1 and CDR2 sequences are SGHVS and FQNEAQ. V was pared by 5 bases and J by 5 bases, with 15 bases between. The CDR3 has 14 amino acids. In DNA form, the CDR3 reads TGTGCCAGCAGCCCGGGACGGTCGCCGGAGACCCAGTACTTC. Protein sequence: CASSPGRSPETQYF.

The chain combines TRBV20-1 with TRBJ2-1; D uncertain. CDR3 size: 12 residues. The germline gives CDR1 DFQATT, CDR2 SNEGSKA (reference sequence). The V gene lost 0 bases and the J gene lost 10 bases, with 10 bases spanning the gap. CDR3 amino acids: CSARDPSREQFF. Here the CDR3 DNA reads TGCAGTGCTAGAGATCCCTCGAGGGAGCAGTTCTTC.

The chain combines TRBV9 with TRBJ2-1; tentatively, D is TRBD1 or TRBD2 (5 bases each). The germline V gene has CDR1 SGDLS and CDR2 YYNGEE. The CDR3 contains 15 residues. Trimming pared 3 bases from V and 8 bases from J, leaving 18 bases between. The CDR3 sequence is CASSASPGRGDEQFF. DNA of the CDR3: TGTGCCAGCAGCGCCTCGCCGGGACGCGGTGATGAGCAGTTCTTC.

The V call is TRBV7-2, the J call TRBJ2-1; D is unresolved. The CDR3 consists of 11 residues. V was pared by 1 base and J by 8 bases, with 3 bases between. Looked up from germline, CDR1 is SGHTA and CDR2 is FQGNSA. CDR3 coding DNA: TGTGCCAGCAGCTTAGACCATGAGCAGTTCTTC. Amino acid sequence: CASSLDHEQFF. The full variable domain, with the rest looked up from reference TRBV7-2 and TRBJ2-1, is GAGVSQSPSNKVTEKGKDVELRCDPISGHTALYWYRQSLGQGLEFLIYFQGNSAPDKSGLPSDRFSAERTGGSVSTLTIQRTQQEDSAVYLCASSLDHEQFFGPGTRLTVL.

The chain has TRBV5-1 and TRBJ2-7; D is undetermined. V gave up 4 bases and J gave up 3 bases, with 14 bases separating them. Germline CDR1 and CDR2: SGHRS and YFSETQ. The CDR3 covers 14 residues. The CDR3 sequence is CASSAELRSYEQYF. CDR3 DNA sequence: TGCGCCAGCAGCGCCGAGCTCAGAAGCTACGAGCAGTACTTC.

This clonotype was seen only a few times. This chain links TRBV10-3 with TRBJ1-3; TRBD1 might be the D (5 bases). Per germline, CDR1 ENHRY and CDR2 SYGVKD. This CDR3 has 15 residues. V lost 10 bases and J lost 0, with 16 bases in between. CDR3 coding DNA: TGTGCCACACAAGGTGGGGCACACTCTGGAAACACCATATATTTT. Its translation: CATQGGAHSGNTIYF.

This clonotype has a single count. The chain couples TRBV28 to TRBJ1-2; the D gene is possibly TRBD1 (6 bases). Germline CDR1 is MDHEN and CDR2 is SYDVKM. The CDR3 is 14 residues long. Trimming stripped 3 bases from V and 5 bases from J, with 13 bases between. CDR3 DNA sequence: TGTGCCAGCAGTTTCTCAGGGGTTGGGTATGGCTACACCTTC. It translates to CASSFSGVGYGYTF.

The CDR3 sequence: CSAASRDLYQETQYF. For the CDR3, the DNA is TGCAGTGCTGCAAGTCGGGACCTGTACCAAGAGACCCAGTACTTC. The chain links TRBV20-1 to TRBJ2-5; D possibly matches TRBD1 or TRBD2 (5 bases each). Germline CDR1 is DFQATT and CDR2 is SNEGSKA (reference sequence). The CDR3 covers 15 residues. V was shortened by 5 bases and J by 0 bases, with 16 bases between the two germline ends.